This passage covers 22 T cell receptor beta chains from one sample sequenced in a study of blood T cell repertoires in COVID-19. Assay used: immunoSEQ multiplex PCR; TCRdb lists only in-frame clones, some missing. The sample comprises 150,000 to 200,000 clones, approximately 95% of which are singletons, and 3.5% to 5% rests with the top ten. The sequencing input was peripheral blood. The receptors were gathered from a woman in her fifties or sixties with acute or convalescent COVID-19.

The V call is TRBV29-1, the J call TRBJ1-4; the D gene is possibly TRBD1 (6 bases). Germline V lookup: CDR1 SQVTM, CDR2 ANQGSEA. This CDR3 region has 13 residues. V dropped 4 bases and J dropped 4 bases, with 10 bases sitting between them. The CDR3 DNA sequence: TGCAGCGTTGCATGGACAGATAATGAAAAACTGTTTTTT. This codes for CSVAWTDNEKLFF.

CDR3: CASSLIRDGDEQFF. CDR3 in DNA: TGTGCCAGCAGTTTAATCAGGGATGGAGATGAGCAGTTCTTC. V gene TRBV28 combines with J gene TRBJ2-1; weak D call: TRBD1 (5 bases). V was pared by 2 bases and J by 8 bases, with 13 bases between. This CDR3 has 14 residues. Germline V gene lookup returns CDR1 MDHEN and CDR2 SYDVKM.

The V gene is TRBV19, the J gene TRBJ1-5, with 7 bases identical to TRBD1. CDR3 length: 15 residues. The V gene end was trimmed by 7 bases and the J gene end by 7 bases; junction bases not matched to a gene: 13. Germline assignment: CDR1 LNHDA and CDR2 SQIVND (reference sequence). Here the CDR3 DNA reads TGTGCCAGTACCCAGGACAGGATTTTTTTACAGCCCCAGCATTTT. It encodes CASTQDRIFLQPQHF.

This CDR3 reads CASSLSGANQPQHF. The CDR3 DNA sequence: TGTGCCAGCAGTTTATCCGGAGCGAATCAGCCCCAGCATTTT. The chain uses TRBV27 and TRBJ1-5; no clear D gene. V was pared by 0 bases and J by 4 bases, with 7 bases between. Germline-derived CDR1 and CDR2 are MNHEY and SMNVEV (reference sequence). The CDR3 length is 14 residues.

The DNA for the CDR3 is TGTGCCAGCAGCGCTGCTTACAGTCTCCGAAACTATGGCTACACCTTC. Its protein product is CASSAAYSLRNYGYTF. The chain carries TRBV2 and TRBJ1-2; D is uncertain. The germline CDR1 and CDR2 sequences are SNHLY and FYNNEI. The CDR3 covers 16 residues. The ends were cut back, 6 bases at V and 2 bases at J, with 19 bases in the middle.

This chain uses TRBV18 with TRBJ2-1; 9 nucleotides agree with TRBD1. V lost 5 bases and J lost 4; bases outside the gene matches: 6. The CDR3 totals 15 residues. CDR1 is KGHSH, CDR2 LQKENI, per germline. The CDR3 reads CASSSGQGSYNEQFF. Written as DNA, the CDR3 is TGTGCCAGCTCATCGGGACAGGGATCTTACAATGAGCAGTTCTTC.

This chain connects TRBV4-1 to TRBJ2-7, with 11 nucleotides matching TRBD2. This CDR3 has 19 residues. V was clipped by 4 bases and J by 0 bases; unmatched bases: 14. CDR1 and CDR2 (germline): MGHRA, YSYEKL. The CDR3 DNA reads as TGCGCCAGCAGCCCGACCCCCCTAGCGGGAGGCCCCAGCTCCTACGAGCAGTACTTC. The encoded protein is CASSPTPLAGGPSSYEQYF.

The gene calls are TRBV29-1 and TRBJ1-1, with 9 bases lining up with TRBD1. The length of the CDR3 is 14 residues. CDR1 is SQVTM and CDR2 is ANQGSEA in the germline V gene. The J segment lost 4 bases and the V segment lost 6 bases, leaving 9 bases of the junction unmatched. The CDR3 sequence: CSVPATGGGTEAFF. The CDR3 DNA follows: TGCAGCGTACCGGCGACAGGGGGTGGCACTGAAGCTTTCTTT.

This sequence joins TRBV3-1 (or the pseudogene TRBV3-2) and TRBJ2-1, with 10 nucleotides matching TRBD1. The germline CDR1 and CDR2 sequences are LGHDT and YNNKEL (reference sequence). The CDR3 spans 16 residues. V was clipped by 3 bases and J by 4 bases; unmatched bases: 6. The CDR3 DNA follows: TGTGCCAGCAGCCATACCGGGACAGGGGTTTACAATGAGCAGTTCTTC. This codes for CASSHTGTGVYNEQFF.

The chain couples TRBV18 to TRBJ1-5; D gene ambiguous. Trimming stripped 4 bases from V and 1 base from J, with 11 bases between. CDR3 size: 15 residues. Germline V gene data show CDR1 as KGHSH and CDR2 as LQKENI. The CDR3 sequence: CASSLGVVSNQPQHF. DNA of the CDR3: TGTGCCAGCTCACTGGGCGTAGTAAGCAATCAGCCCCAGCATTTT.

J is TRBJ1-2 and V is TRBV5-1; D is unresolved. The germline V gene has CDR1 SGHRS and CDR2 YFSETQ. The CDR3 has 13 residues. Trimming stripped 5 bases from V and 4 bases from J, with 12 bases between. Written as DNA, the CDR3 is TGCGCCAGCAGGCGGGTAGGATCCTATGGCTACACCTTC. This gives the protein CASRRVGSYGYTF.

The V call is TRBV7-2, the J call TRBJ2-5, with a weak D call TRBD1 (6 bases). V dropped 5 bases and J dropped 4 bases, with 17 bases sitting between them. This CDR3 spans 15 amino acids. Looked up from germline, CDR1 is SGHTA and CDR2 is FQGNSA. The CDR3 DNA is TGTGCCAGCAGCGTAACAGGGTCGCGTGGAGAGACCCAGTACTTC. This sequence encodes CASSVTGSRGETQYF.

This chain joins TRBV5-1 and TRBJ2-3, with D possibly being TRBD1 (5 bases). Germline V lookup: CDR1 SGHRS, CDR2 YFSETQ. The CDR3 is 15 residues long. Trimming took off 1 base at V and 3 bases at J, with 12 bases between the two ends. The CDR3: CASSLQGMSTDTQYF. CDR3 bases: TGCGCCAGCAGCTTGCAGGGTATGAGTACAGATACGCAGTATTTT.

This clone was found once. The chain couples TRBV3-1 (or the pseudogene TRBV3-2) to TRBJ2-7; 10 positions match TRBD2. V was pared by 1 base and J by 0 bases, with 3 bases of the junction left unmatched. Germline V gene lookup returns CDR1 LGHDT and CDR2 YNNKEL (reference sequence). This CDR3 spans 16 amino acids. CDR3 loop: CASSQGIAGGSYEQYF. In DNA form, the CDR3 reads TGTGCCAGCAGCCAAGGTATAGCGGGAGGCTCCTACGAGCAGTACTTC.

This rearrangement joins TRBV12-3 or TRBV12-4 to TRBJ2-2; D remains unclear. The CDR3 is 12 amino acids. Trimming took 4 bases from V and 6 from J, leaving 6 bases between them. The CDR3 DNA sequence: TGTGCCAGCAGTTCCCTCCCCGGGGAGCTGTTTTTT. Protein sequence: CASSSLPGELFF.

The rearrangement joins TRBV7-2 to TRBJ1-5, with unresolved D. Germline-derived CDR1 and CDR2 are SGHTA and FQGNSA. CDR3 length: 15 amino acids. Trimming pared 0 bases from V and 0 bases from J, leaving 6 bases between. The CDR3 protein is CASSLAYSSNQPQHF. CDR3 DNA sequence: TGTGCCAGCAGCTTAGCCTACAGTAGCAATCAGCCCCAGCATTTT.

This chain connects TRBV28 to TRBJ1-6; TRBD1 agrees at 8 bases. The CDR3 is 14 residues long. With 6 bases clipped from V and 10 bases from J, the junction kept 8 bases outside the gene matches. Per the germline V gene, CDR1 is MDHEN and CDR2 is SYDVKM. In DNA form, the CDR3 reads TGTGCCAGCAGCTACGGGACAGGCAAATCACCCCTCCACTTT. This encodes CASSYGTGKSPLHF.

The chain combines TRBV5-1 with TRBJ2-7; no clear D. V was shortened by 4 bases and J by 6 bases, with 11 bases between the two germline ends. Germline V lookup: CDR1 SGHRS, CDR2 YFSETQ. The CDR3 extends over 12 amino acids. CDR3 bases: TGCGCCAGCAGCCTTCCCCCTTCCGAGCAGTACTTC. It encodes CASSLPPSEQYF.

This sequence joins TRBV30 and TRBJ2-1; D might be TRBD1 (7 bases). The V gene lost 3 bases and the J gene lost 6 bases, with 15 bases spanning the gap. Per germline, CDR1 GTSNPN and CDR2 SVGIG (reference sequence). The CDR3 has 14 amino acids. The CDR3 is CAWRAGTAGNEQFF. As DNA, the CDR3 is TGTGCCTGGAGGGCGGGGACAGCCGGCAATGAGCAGTTCTTC.

The chain links TRBV19 to TRBJ1-4; 11 positions match TRBD1. J was trimmed by 9 bases and V by 7 bases; bases with no gene match: 13. Germline CDR1 is LNHDA and CDR2 is SQIVND (reference sequence). The CDR3 is 16 residues long. Here the CDR3 reads CASMGSELDRGQKLFF. The CDR3 DNA is TGTGCCAGTATGGGATCGGAACTGGACAGGGGGCAAAAACTGTTTTTT.

As concerns this clone: Germline is not matched at one junction end, which may reflect a read error. The J gene is TRBJ1-1, the V gene TRBV7-3; 7 bases are a match to TRBD1. The CDR3 spans 14 residues. The germline CDR1 and CDR2 sequences are SGHTA and FQGTGA. The CDR3 nucleotides are TGTGCCAGCAGCCCGACAGGGCCGAACTCTGAAGCTTTCTTT. Protein product: CASSPTGPNSEAFF.

J is TRBJ1-2 and V is TRBV11-2; 7 bases are shared with TRBD1. Trimming at V came to 5 bases and at J to 3 bases, leaving 6 bases not matched to a gene. Germline V CDR1 and CDR2: SGHAT, FQNNGV. This CDR3 is 14 amino acids long. In nucleotides, the CDR3 is TGTGCCAGCAGCCGAGACAGGGTGCACTATGGCTACACCTTC. Its translation: CASSRDRVHYGYTF.